Listed below are T cell receptor beta chains from one sample, sequenced in a study of regulatory T cells in long-lasting Graves disease. In TCRdb, the multiplex PCR reads were re-called with MiXCR into one record per CDR3 protein. Of about 420,000 distinct CDR3 sequences listed, about a quarter are singletons. The starting material was peripheral blood mononuclear cells (PBMCs), obtained when the disease was refractory, from a patient treated with antithyroid drugs. Receptor source: a female donor with Graves disease. The CDR3 runs from the conserved cysteine through the conserved F or W. A D gene is named only where the DNA matches it firmly. Clone size appears in some rows only: once, few, many, or a class for an expanded clone.

j_call | d_call | clone_size | v_call | cdr3_aa | cdr3_nt
TRBJ2-5 | - | - | TRBV6-5 | CASSYAEETQYF | TGTGCCAGCAGTTACGCGGAAGAGACCCAGTACTTC
TRBJ1-2 | - | few | TRBV11-2 | CASTVGTAGYGYTF | TGTGCCAGCACCGTAGGGACGGCGGGATATGGCTACACCTTC
TRBJ1-2 | - | few | TRBV20-1 | CSASKQENLYGYTF | TGCAGTGCTAGTAAACAGGAGAACCTCTATGGCTACACCTTC
TRBJ1-1 | - | - | TRBV6-1 | CASSEWLKGRNTEAFF | TGTGCCAGCAGTGAATGGTTGAAGGGGAGGAACACTGAAGCTTTCTTT
TRBJ2-7 | - | - | TRBV10-3 | CAISQTAGTASYEQYF | TGTGCCATCAGTCAAACAGCCGGGACGGCGTCCTACGAGCAGTACTTC
TRBJ1-5 | - | - | TRBV19 | CASHPPPRDGSNQPQHF | TGTGCCAGTCATCCCCCACCAAGGGACGGGAGCAATCAGCCCCAGCATTTT
TRBJ2-7 | TRBD2 | many | TRBV12-3/TRBV12-4 | CASSDPGLAGGRYEQYF | TGTGCCAGCAGTGACCCGGGACTAGCGGGAGGGAGATACGAGCAGTACTTC
TRBJ2-3 | - | - | TRBV18 | CASSPLGGIDTQYF | TGTGCCAGCTCACCACTCGGCGGGATAGATACGCAGTATTTT
TRBJ2-2 | TRBD2 | - | TRBV20-1 | CSATSGGFLNTGELFF | TGCAGTGCTACTTCCGGGGGGTTTCTGAACACCGGGGAGCTGTTTTTT
TRBJ1-2 | - | few | TRBV18 | CASSPPAGINGYTF | TGTGCCAGCTCACCTCCGGCAGGGATCAATGGCTACACCTTC
TRBJ1-2 | TRBD1 | few | TRBV5-1 | CASSLGTDRGSTF | TGCGCCAGCAGCCTTGGGACAGACCGAGGTTCCACCTTC
TRBJ1-1 | TRBD1 | - | TRBV19 | CASSQQGRMTEAFF | TGTGCCAGTAGTCAACAGGGGAGGATGACTGAAGCTTTCTTT
TRBJ2-5 | - | - | TRBV7-9 | CASSFSAGETQYF | TGTGCCAGCAGCTTCTCCGCCGGGGAGACCCAGTACTTC
TRBJ2-7 | TRBD1 | - | TRBV18 | CASSLNRQGRLSYEQYF | TGTGCCAGCTCACTGAATCGACAGGGGAGGTTGTCCTACGAGCAGTACTTC
TRBJ1-1 | - | - | TRBV5-4 | CASSPEGRNTEAFF | TGTGCCAGCAGCCCGGAGGGGAGGAACACTGAAGCTTTCTTT
TRBJ2-7 | - | few | TRBV29-1 | CSVSVAGDYEQYF | TGCAGCGTTAGCGTAGCAGGGGACTACGAGCAGTACTTC
TRBJ2-2 | TRBD1 | - | TRBV6-2/TRBV6-3 | CASSEFRDRHTGELFF | TGTGCCAGCAGTGAATTCCGGGACAGACACACCGGGGAGCTGTTTTTT
TRBJ2-3 | TRBD2 | - | TRBV5-1 | CASSLPLSGTSGRTDTQYF | TGCGCCAGCAGCCTCCCGCTCTCCGGGACTAGCGGGAGGACAGATACGCAGTATTTT
TRBJ2-1 | TRBD2 | - | TRBV6-5 | CASSYGGRDEQFF | TGTGCCAGCAGTTACGGCGGGAGGGATGAGCAGTTCTTC
TRBJ2-5 | TRBD2 | - | TRBV29-1 | CSADTFGGSRETQYF | TGCAGCGCCGACACCTTTGGCGGGAGTAGAGAGACCCAGTACTTC
TRBJ2-7 | - | many | TRBV28 | CASSLKGFEQYF | TGTGCCAGCAGTCTGAAGGGTTTCGAGCAGTACTTC
TRBJ2-7 | TRBD2 | - | TRBV19 | CASSKLADLYEQYF | TGTGCCAGTAGTAAACTAGCGGACCTCTACGAGCAGTACTTC
TRBJ1-6 | - | few | TRBV20-1 | CSAERGDSSSPLHF | TGCAGTGCTGAGAGGGGCGATAGCAGTTCACCCCTCCACTTT
TRBJ2-5 | - | - | TRBV7-9 | CASSLWGGAETQYF | TGTGCCAGCAGCTTATGGGGGGGCGCAGAGACCCAGTACTTC
TRBJ2-1 | TRBD2 | few | TRBV2 | CASKLAGPDYNEQFF | TGTGCCAGCAAACTAGCGGGGCCAGACTACAATGAGCAGTTCTTC
TRBJ1-1 | TRBD1 | few | TRBV20-1 | CSARGPGTGIGEAFF | TGCAGTGCTAGGGGTCCCGGGACAGGTATCGGTGAAGCTTTCTTT
TRBJ2-5 | - | - | TRBV30 | CAWSLTIQETQYF | TGTGCCTGGAGTCTGACCATTCAAGAGACCCAGTACTTC
TRBJ1-1 | - | - | TRBV18 | CASRQVFNTEAFF | TGTGCCAGCCGCCAGGTATTTAACACTGAAGCTTTCTTT
TRBJ1-6 | - | - | TRBV30 | CAWNWGGFENSPLHF | TGTGCCTGGAATTGGGGGGGATTTGAGAATTCACCCCTCCACTTT
TRBJ2-2 | - | many | TRBV28 | CASKLTRITGELFF | TGTGCCAGCAAACTCACTAGAATCACCGGGGAGCTGTTTTTT
TRBJ2-2 | - | - | TRBV24-1 | CAASSGTQELFF | TGTGCCGCTTCATCAGGGACCCAAGAGCTGTTTTTT
TRBJ2-7 | - | few | TRBV5-1 | CASSSQGTAYEQYF | TGCGCCAGCAGCTCGCAGGGGACTGCCTACGAGCAGTACTTC
TRBJ1-1 | - | - | TRBV10-3 | CAGRGRENTEAFF | TGTGCCGGGAGGGGCAGGGAGAACACTGAAGCTTTCTTT
TRBJ2-2 | - | many | TRBV20-1 | CSANGVGELFF | TGCAGTGCTAACGGGGTCGGGGAGCTGTTTTTT
TRBJ2-7 | - | many | TRBV18 | CASSLERYEQYF | TGTGCCAGCAGCTTAGAACGGTACGAGCAGTACTTC
TRBJ2-7 | TRBD1 | - | TRBV4-1 | CASSQTGGTTYEQYF | TGCGCCAGCAGCCAGACAGGGGGGACTACCTACGAGCAGTACTTC
TRBJ1-3 | - | - | TRBV7-6 | CASSPEAAGNTIYF | TGTGCCAGCAGCCCTGAGGCGGCAGGAAACACCATATATTTT
TRBJ2-1 | TRBD2 | many | TRBV5-1 | CASSPSGSSYNEQFF | TGTGCCAGCAGCCCTAGCGGGAGTTCCTACAATGAGCAGTTCTTC
TRBJ2-2 | - | many | TRBV2 | CASSELPSNTGELFF | TGTGCCAGCAGTGAACTACCGTCGAACACCGGGGAGCTGTTTTTT
TRBJ2-7 | - | few | TRBV5-1 | CASSSREGLLYEQYF | TGCGCCAGCAGCTCCCGAGAGGGACTCCTATACGAGCAGTACTTC
TRBJ2-7 | - | few | TRBV14 | CASGRAGSSYEQYF | TGTGCCAGCGGTAGGGCGGGAAGCTCCTACGAGCAGTACTTC
TRBJ2-7 | TRBD2 | - | TRBV9 | CASSTYGGTYEQYF | TGTGCCAGCAGCACTTACGGGGGGACCTACGAGCAGTACTTC
TRBJ2-7 | TRBD2 | - | TRBV29-1 | CSVGLRLADYEQYF | TGCAGCGTTGGTCTAAGACTAGCGGACTACGAGCAGTACTTC
TRBJ2-3 | - | once | TRBV4-3 | CASSQGGFVQPDTQYF | TGCGCCAGCAGCCAAGGAGGTTTCGTACAGCCAGATACGCAGTATTTT
TRBJ2-7 | TRBD2 | many | TRBV7-9 | CASSPRSGTGGEQYF | TGTGCCAGCAGCCCTCGTAGCGGGACGGGGGGGGAGCAGTACTTC
TRBJ2-2 | - | - | TRBV7-2 | CASSSRSLIKTHTGELFF | TGTGCCAGCAGCTCCCGCTCCCTCATCAAGACTCACACCGGGGAGCTGTTTTTT
TRBJ1-2 | - | once | TRBV12-3/TRBV12-4 | CANTFFSGGLANYGYTF | TGTGCCAACACTTTTTTTTCCGGGGGACTAGCTAACTATGGCTACACCTTC
TRBJ1-1 | TRBD1 | - | TRBV3-1 | CASSHDREITEAFF | TGTGCCAGCAGCCACGACAGGGAAATCACTGAAGCTTTCTTT
TRBJ1-1 | TRBD1 | few | TRBV6-1 | CASSRQNNRGRTEAFF | TGTGCCAGCAGCCGACAAAATAACAGGGGTCGAACTGAAGCTTTCTTT
TRBJ1-1 | - | many | TRBV5-6 | CASSSGPRLNTEAFF | TGTGCCAGCAGCTCGGGGCCAAGACTGAACACTGAAGCTTTCTTT
TRBJ1-3 | TRBD1 | - | TRBV5-6 | CASSHYQTGGYGNTIYF | TGTGCCAGCAGCCACTACCAGACAGGGGGCTATGGAAACACCATATATTTT
TRBJ1-1 | TRBD1 | many | TRBV28 | CASSKTGGYANTEAFF | TGTGCCAGCAGTAAGACAGGGGGATATGCGAACACTGAAGCTTTCTTT